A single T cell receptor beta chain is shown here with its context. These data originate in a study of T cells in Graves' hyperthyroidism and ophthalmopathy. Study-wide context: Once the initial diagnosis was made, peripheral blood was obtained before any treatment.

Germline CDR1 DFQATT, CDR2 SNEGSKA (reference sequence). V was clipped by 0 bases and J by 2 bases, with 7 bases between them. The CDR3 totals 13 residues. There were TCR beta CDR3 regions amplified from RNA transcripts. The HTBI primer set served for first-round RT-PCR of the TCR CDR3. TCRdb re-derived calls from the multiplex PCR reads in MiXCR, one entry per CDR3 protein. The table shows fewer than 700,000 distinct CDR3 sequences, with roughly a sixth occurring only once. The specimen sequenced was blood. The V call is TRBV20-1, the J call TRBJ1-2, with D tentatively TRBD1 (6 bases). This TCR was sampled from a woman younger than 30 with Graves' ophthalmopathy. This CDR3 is CSARETGNYGYTF. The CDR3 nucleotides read TGCAGTGCTAGAGAAACAGGGAACTATGGCTACACCTTC.